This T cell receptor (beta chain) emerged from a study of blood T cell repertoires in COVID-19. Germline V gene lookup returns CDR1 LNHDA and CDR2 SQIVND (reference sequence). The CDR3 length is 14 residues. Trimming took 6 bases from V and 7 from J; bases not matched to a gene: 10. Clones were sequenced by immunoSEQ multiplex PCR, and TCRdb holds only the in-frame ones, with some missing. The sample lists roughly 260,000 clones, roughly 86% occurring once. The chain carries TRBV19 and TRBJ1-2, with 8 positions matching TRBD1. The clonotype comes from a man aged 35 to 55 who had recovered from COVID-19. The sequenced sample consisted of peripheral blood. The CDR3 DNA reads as TGTGCCAGTAGCTTCTTAGACAGGGGCTCTGGCTACACCTTC. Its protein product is CASSFLDRGSGYTF.